Listed below are T cell receptor beta chains from one sample, sequenced in a study of OX40 agonist ivuxolimab in advanced cancers. Clones were read by immunoSEQ multiplex PCR, and TCRdb kept only the in-frame ones, dropping some. Altogether roughly 70,000 clones are present, approximately 81% being singletons, with the ten largest covering 0.83%. Sequenced material: CD4+ or CD8+ T cells sorted from blood, taken in a trial of the OX40 agonist ivuxolimab. The receptors stem from an adult with an advanced solid tumor such as melanoma, head and neck, liver or kidney cancer. Both conserved end residues are part of each CDR3. Fields, in order: CDR3 DNA, CDR3 protein, clone size, J gene, V gene, D gene, CDR3 length. The D gene is left open where the match is weak. Part of the rows lack a size; the others show once, few, many or a class for expanded clones.

cdr3_nt: TGTGCCAGCAGTTACTCGTACAGTGCAACTAATGAAAAACTGTTTTTT; cdr3_aa: CASSYSYSATNEKLFF; clone_size: once; j_call: TRBJ1-4; v_call: TRBV6-5; d_call: NA; cdr3_length: 16
cdr3_nt: TGTGCCAGCACCAAGGCCGGGGAGGGCTACACCTTC; cdr3_aa: CASTKAGEGYTF; clone_size: NA; j_call: TRBJ1-2; v_call: TRBV6-5; d_call: NA; cdr3_length: 12
cdr3_nt: TGCGCCAGCAGCCAAGTCGGGGCAGGGGGGAACGAGCAGTACTTC; cdr3_aa: CASSQVGAGGNEQYF; clone_size: once; j_call: TRBJ2-7; v_call: TRBV4-1; d_call: NA; cdr3_length: 15
cdr3_nt: TGTGCCAGCAGTTTAAAGGGGGGGATCCCTGAAGCTTTCTTT; cdr3_aa: CASSLKGGIPEAFF; clone_size: NA; j_call: TRBJ1-1; v_call: TRBV27; d_call: NA; cdr3_length: 14
cdr3_nt: TGTGCCAGCTCCCCCGGGCTAGCGGGGGCTCCCTACGAGCAGTACTTC; cdr3_aa: CASSPGLAGAPYEQYF; clone_size: NA; j_call: TRBJ2-7; v_call: TRBV18; d_call: TRBD2; cdr3_length: 16
cdr3_nt: TGCGCCAGCAGCCAGGACGGAAACACTGAAGCTTTCTTT; cdr3_aa: CASSQDGNTEAFF; clone_size: NA; j_call: TRBJ1-1; v_call: TRBV5-1; d_call: NA; cdr3_length: 13
cdr3_nt: TGTGCCAGCAGCTTCGGATTGGGGCAGCAAGGTCTTAAAGCTTTCTTT; cdr3_aa: CASSFGLGQQGLKAFF; clone_size: NA; j_call: TRBJ1-1; v_call: TRBV5-4; d_call: NA; cdr3_length: 16
cdr3_nt: TGCAGAGAAGGACTAGCGGGGGCCTACTACAATGAGCAGTTCTTC; cdr3_aa: CREGLAGAYYNEQFF; clone_size: few; j_call: TRBJ2-1; v_call: TRBV29-1; d_call: TRBD2; cdr3_length: 15
cdr3_nt: TGTGCCATCAGTGGAGGACAGGGGGGCAATCAGCCCCAGCATTTT; cdr3_aa: CAISGGQGGNQPQHF; clone_size: NA; j_call: TRBJ1-5; v_call: TRBV10-3; d_call: TRBD1; cdr3_length: 15
cdr3_nt: TGTGCCAGCAGTTACAGGTTCACTAGATCCTACAATGAGCAGTTCTTC; cdr3_aa: CASSYRFTRSYNEQFF; clone_size: NA; j_call: TRBJ2-1; v_call: TRBV6-5; d_call: NA; cdr3_length: 16
cdr3_nt: TGTGCCAGCAGCGGCGGCAGGGACGGAAACACCATATATTTT; cdr3_aa: CASSGGRDGNTIYF; clone_size: NA; j_call: TRBJ1-3; v_call: TRBV11-2; d_call: NA; cdr3_length: 14
cdr3_nt: TGTGCCAGCAGCCAAGGTTTTGGCCAAGAGACCCAGTACTTC; cdr3_aa: CASSQGFGQETQYF; clone_size: few; j_call: TRBJ2-5; v_call: TRBV4-2; d_call: NA; cdr3_length: 14
cdr3_nt: TGCGCCAGCAGCTCCTCCTCTACAGGGGGCAGTTCCACCGGGGAGCTGTTTTTT; cdr3_aa: CASSSSSTGGSSTGELFF; clone_size: NA; j_call: TRBJ2-2; v_call: TRBV5-1; d_call: TRBD1; cdr3_length: 18
cdr3_nt: TGTGCCAGCAGCTACAAAGCGGGGGGCATTGAGACCCAGTACTTC; cdr3_aa: CASSYKAGGIETQYF; clone_size: NA; j_call: TRBJ2-5; v_call: TRBV7-2; d_call: TRBD2; cdr3_length: 15
cdr3_nt: TGTGCCAGCAGCTTAGGGACAGGCTCCTACGAGCAGTACTTC; cdr3_aa: CASSLGTGSYEQYF; clone_size: few; j_call: TRBJ2-7; v_call: TRBV7-2; d_call: TRBD1; cdr3_length: 14
cdr3_nt: TGTGCCAGCAGACCGGGACAGAATCCTGGAGGCTATGGCTACACCTTC; cdr3_aa: CASRPGQNPGGYGYTF; clone_size: once; j_call: TRBJ1-2; v_call: TRBV27; d_call: TRBD1; cdr3_length: 16
cdr3_nt: TGCAGCGTTGAACATAAGGGAGATAGCAATCAGCCCCAGCATTTT; cdr3_aa: CSVEHKGDSNQPQHF; clone_size: NA; j_call: TRBJ1-5; v_call: TRBV29-1; d_call: NA; cdr3_length: 15
cdr3_nt: TGTGCCAGCAGCCGACAGGAAAAACTGTTTTTT; cdr3_aa: CASSRQEKLFF; clone_size: many; j_call: TRBJ1-4; v_call: TRBV2; d_call: NA; cdr3_length: 11
cdr3_nt: TGTGCCAGCAGCACCTCAGGGAGATCCTACACCGGGGAGCTGTTTTTT; cdr3_aa: CASSTSGRSYTGELFF; clone_size: few; j_call: TRBJ2-2; v_call: TRBV7-9; d_call: NA; cdr3_length: 16
cdr3_nt: TGTGCCAGCAGCCAAGGAGACACGCGAAACATTCAGTACTTC; cdr3_aa: CASSQGDTRNIQYF; clone_size: NA; j_call: TRBJ2-4; v_call: TRBV4-2; d_call: NA; cdr3_length: 14
cdr3_nt: TGTGCCAGCAGTTTATATCCGGGGCCCATCCCCCAGCAGTTCTTC; cdr3_aa: CASSLYPGPIPQQFF; clone_size: once; j_call: TRBJ2-1; v_call: TRBV27; d_call: NA; cdr3_length: 15
cdr3_nt: TGCGCCAGCAGCCAAGGGACTAGCGGGAGGTCAGATACGCAGTATTTT; cdr3_aa: CASSQGTSGRSDTQYF; clone_size: once; j_call: TRBJ2-3; v_call: TRBV4-1; d_call: TRBD2; cdr3_length: 16
cdr3_nt: TGCGCCAGCAGCTCCGGGGTGGATCAGCCCCAGCATTTT; cdr3_aa: CASSSGVDQPQHF; clone_size: NA; j_call: TRBJ1-5; v_call: TRBV5-1; d_call: NA; cdr3_length: 13
cdr3_nt: TGTGCAAGTCGCCTTGGGCCCTGGGGCGAGCAGTACTTC; cdr3_aa: CASRLGPWGEQYF; clone_size: NA; j_call: TRBJ2-7; v_call: TRBV12-2; d_call: NA; cdr3_length: 13
cdr3_nt: TGTGCCAGTAGTATACCTAGCGGTCGAACCCAGTACTTC; cdr3_aa: CASSIPSGRTQYF; clone_size: once; j_call: TRBJ2-5; v_call: TRBV19; d_call: TRBD2; cdr3_length: 13
cdr3_nt: TGCCGGGTAGGAACGCCGAGGGGCATTCAGTACTTC; cdr3_aa: CRVGTPRGIQYF; clone_size: NA; j_call: TRBJ2-4; v_call: TRBV28; d_call: NA; cdr3_length: 12
cdr3_nt: TGTGCCAGCAGTGAAGCGTTCGGGGCAGGGGCGGCTGGGGCCAACGTCCTGACTTTC; cdr3_aa: CASSEAFGAGAAGANVLTF; clone_size: few; j_call: TRBJ2-6; v_call: TRBV6-1; d_call: NA; cdr3_length: 19
cdr3_nt: TGTGCCATCAGTGGGTCAGGAGCCTACGAGCAGTACTTC; cdr3_aa: CAISGSGAYEQYF; clone_size: NA; j_call: TRBJ2-7; v_call: TRBV10-3; d_call: NA; cdr3_length: 13
cdr3_nt: TGCGCCAGCACTCCCCAGCCTGGGGCCAACGTCCTGACTTTC; cdr3_aa: CASTPQPGANVLTF; clone_size: NA; j_call: TRBJ2-6; v_call: TRBV4-3; d_call: NA; cdr3_length: 14
cdr3_nt: TGTGCCAGCTCACCAATGACGGACAGGGTTAGCGAGCAGTACTTC; cdr3_aa: CASSPMTDRVSEQYF; clone_size: NA; j_call: TRBJ2-7; v_call: TRBV18; d_call: TRBD1; cdr3_length: 15
cdr3_nt: TGTGCTAGTGGTTCTCAGACAGCACGCCCCCCTACTGAGCAGTACTTC; cdr3_aa: CASGSQTARPPTEQYF; clone_size: NA; j_call: TRBJ2-7; v_call: TRBV12-5; d_call: NA; cdr3_length: 16
cdr3_nt: TGTGCCAGCAGCCAAGCCTTCATAGGGGGGGAGCAGTATTTT; cdr3_aa: CASSQAFIGGEQYF; clone_size: NA; j_call: TRBJ2-3; v_call: TRBV14; d_call: NA; cdr3_length: 14
cdr3_nt: TGCGCCAGCAGTGACCGTAGCGGGAGGGCCTACAATGAGCAGTTCTTC; cdr3_aa: CASSDRSGRAYNEQFF; clone_size: NA; j_call: TRBJ2-1; v_call: TRBV10-2; d_call: TRBD2; cdr3_length: 16
cdr3_nt: TGTGCCAGCAGCCAGCGGCCGGGACAGGGGGCTGCAGAGACCCAGTACTTC; cdr3_aa: CASSQRPGQGAAETQYF; clone_size: NA; j_call: TRBJ2-5; v_call: TRBV4-2; d_call: TRBD1; cdr3_length: 17
cdr3_nt: TGCGCCAGCAGCTTAATAGCGGACCTGAACACCGGGGAGCTGTTTTTT; cdr3_aa: CASSLIADLNTGELFF; clone_size: NA; j_call: TRBJ2-2; v_call: TRBV5-1; d_call: NA; cdr3_length: 16
cdr3_nt: TGTGCCAGCACCGCCCCTCGGGGGCGGAGTGAAAAACTGTTTTTT; cdr3_aa: CASTAPRGRSEKLFF; clone_size: NA; j_call: TRBJ1-4; v_call: TRBV6-9; d_call: NA; cdr3_length: 15
cdr3_nt: TGTGCCAGCAGATCACAGGGGAACACTGAAGCTTTCTTT; cdr3_aa: CASRSQGNTEAFF; clone_size: NA; j_call: TRBJ1-1; v_call: TRBV6-6; d_call: NA; cdr3_length: 13
cdr3_nt: TGCGCCAGCAGCTTGACCGGGACAGGGGGAACTGAAGCTTTCTTT; cdr3_aa: CASSLTGTGGTEAFF; clone_size: NA; j_call: TRBJ1-1; v_call: TRBV5-1; d_call: TRBD1; cdr3_length: 15
cdr3_nt: TGTGCCAGCAGTTATACAGGGACCAGAGACCAGCCCCAGCATTTT; cdr3_aa: CASSYTGTRDQPQHF; clone_size: NA; j_call: TRBJ1-5; v_call: TRBV6-5; d_call: NA; cdr3_length: 15
cdr3_nt: TGTGCCAGCAGTCCCCATCGCTATGAGCAGTTCTTC; cdr3_aa: CASSPHRYEQFF; clone_size: NA; j_call: TRBJ2-1; v_call: TRBV6-1; d_call: NA; cdr3_length: 12
cdr3_nt: TGTGCCAGCAGTCCTTGGACAGAAAGCACCGGGGAGCTGTTTTTT; cdr3_aa: CASSPWTESTGELFF; clone_size: NA; j_call: TRBJ2-2; v_call: TRBV27; d_call: NA; cdr3_length: 15
cdr3_nt: TGCAGCGTTGAAGGGACTAGCGGGGGGGCCGTAAATGAGCAGTTCTTC; cdr3_aa: CSVEGTSGGAVNEQFF; clone_size: NA; j_call: TRBJ2-1; v_call: TRBV29-1; d_call: TRBD2; cdr3_length: 16
cdr3_nt: TGTGCCAGCAGTGATAGGGGACACGATAATTCACCCCTCCACTTT; cdr3_aa: CASSDRGHDNSPLHF; clone_size: few; j_call: TRBJ1-6; v_call: TRBV2; d_call: NA; cdr3_length: 15
cdr3_nt: TGCGCCAGCAGCCCCCTACTTAGTGTTACAGATACGCAGTATTTT; cdr3_aa: CASSPLLSVTDTQYF; clone_size: NA; j_call: TRBJ2-3; v_call: TRBV4-1; d_call: NA; cdr3_length: 15
cdr3_nt: TGTGCCAGCAGCCCCAGACAGGGGGAGACCCAGTACTTC; cdr3_aa: CASSPRQGETQYF; clone_size: NA; j_call: TRBJ2-5; v_call: TRBV7-6; d_call: TRBD1; cdr3_length: 13
cdr3_nt: TGTGCCAGCAGCTTAGTGTTGGCCCCGGGAGATACGCAGTATTTT; cdr3_aa: CASSLVLAPGDTQYF; clone_size: NA; j_call: TRBJ2-3; v_call: TRBV7-2; d_call: NA; cdr3_length: 15
cdr3_nt: TGTGCCAGCAGCCCCCTCCGACAGGGCACTGAAGCTTTCTTT; cdr3_aa: CASSPLRQGTEAFF; clone_size: NA; j_call: TRBJ1-1; v_call: TRBV16; d_call: TRBD1; cdr3_length: 14
cdr3_nt: TGCGCCAGCAGCTTGGCGGGGACAAGTAGGAACTATGGCTACACCTTC; cdr3_aa: CASSLAGTSRNYGYTF; clone_size: NA; j_call: TRBJ1-2; v_call: TRBV5-1; d_call: NA; cdr3_length: 16
cdr3_nt: TGTGCCAGCTCACCACAGAAGAACACTGAAGCTTTCTTT; cdr3_aa: CASSPQKNTEAFF; clone_size: once; j_call: TRBJ1-1; v_call: TRBV18; d_call: NA; cdr3_length: 13
cdr3_nt: TGTGCCAGCAGCGCCCTGGGACAGGGGGGACTGGCCTACGAGCAGTACTTC; cdr3_aa: CASSALGQGGLAYEQYF; clone_size: NA; j_call: TRBJ2-7; v_call: TRBV11-2; d_call: TRBD1; cdr3_length: 17
cdr3_nt: TGTGCCAGCAGCTTAGCGAGGCTAGCGGGGGCCCACCTTCCCTACGAGCAGTACTTC; cdr3_aa: CASSLARLAGAHLPYEQYF; clone_size: once; j_call: TRBJ2-7; v_call: TRBV7-9; d_call: TRBD2; cdr3_length: 19
cdr3_nt: TGTGCCAGCTCACGTCTACCTTATTGGGACAGTCTGTCAACTAACTATGGCTACACCTTC; cdr3_aa: CASSRLPYWDSLSTNYGYTF; clone_size: few; j_call: TRBJ1-2; v_call: TRBV18; d_call: TRBD1; cdr3_length: 20
cdr3_nt: TGTGCCTGGTCCCCGGGACTACCCGGCAATGAGCAGTTCTTC; cdr3_aa: CAWSPGLPGNEQFF; clone_size: NA; j_call: TRBJ2-1; v_call: TRBV30; d_call: TRBD2; cdr3_length: 14
cdr3_nt: TGTGCCAGCAGCTTAGCAGGGTTGGGGAACACTGAAGCTTTCTTT; cdr3_aa: CASSLAGLGNTEAFF; clone_size: NA; j_call: TRBJ1-1; v_call: TRBV11-2; d_call: NA; cdr3_length: 15
cdr3_nt: TGTGCCAGCAGCCCTGGATCGCATAATGAGCAGTTCTTC; cdr3_aa: CASSPGSHNEQFF; clone_size: NA; j_call: TRBJ2-1; v_call: TRBV5-4; d_call: NA; cdr3_length: 13